The 28 T cell receptor beta chains below all came from one sample that was sequenced in a study of shared clonotypes between healthy human individuals (dated by TCRdb to 2020 to 2021). Library preparation used the immunoSEQ multiplex PCR assay. TCRdb's version of the immuneACCESS table is confined to in-frame rearrangements and falls short of the full clone set. An unresolved V gene accounts for under half of the shortfall where checked; the remainder is of unknown origin. The sample table shows nearly 1 million clones, and 76% are seen once. The ten largest clones take up approximately 1.5% of the sample. What was sequenced was memory CD4+ T cells sorted from blood. The meaning of the sample's cell subset or site label: CD45RA-negative fraction. The receptors were gathered from a man aged 18-30 years in good health.

A word on this clone: With a much larger clone just one base away, this may be a read error. This chain joins TRBV21-1 and TRBJ2-7; the table names TRBD2, a call not compared with the DNA. TRBV21-1 is annotated as a pseudogene. The CDR3 covers 13 residues. The CDR3 DNA reads as TGTGCCAGCAGGACGAGCGGGATCTACGAGCAGTACTTC. This translates into CASRTSGIYEQYF.

This clone was recorded only once. V and J are TRBV7-2 and TRBJ2-3; tentatively, D is TRBD2 (5 bases). Trimming took 1 base from V and 4 from J, leaving 9 bases between them. The CDR3 consists of 14 residues. Germline-derived CDR1 and CDR2 are SGHTA and FQGNSA. The CDR3 bases are TGTGCCAGCAGCTTAGAAGGGAGTTCAGATACGCAGTATTTT. Its protein is CASSLEGSSDTQYF. Combining the CDR3 with reference TRBV7-2 and TRBJ2-3 gives the whole variable domain GAGVSQSPSNKVTEKGKDVELRCDPISGHTALYWYRQSLGQGLEFLIYFQGNSAPDKSGLPSDRFSAERTGGSVSTLTIQRTQQEDSAVYLCASSLEGSSDTQYFGPGTRLTVL.

The gene calls are TRBV4-3 and TRBJ2-4; the match to TRBD2 covers 7 bases. Germline assignment: CDR1 LGHNA and CDR2 YSLEER. V lost 1 base to trimming and J lost 8 bases; unmatched junction nucleotides: 8. The CDR3 loop spans 15 amino acids. CDR3 sequence reads: CASSQGYGRWDIQYF. The CDR3 DNA follows: TGCGCCAGCAGCCAAGGATACGGGAGGTGGGACATTCAGTACTTC.

The chain is built from TRBV18 and TRBJ1-2; D call uncertain. Trimming removed 4 bases from V and 4 bases from J, with 13 bases in between. The V gene's germline CDR1 is KGHSH and CDR2 LQKENI. The CDR3 loop spans 14 amino acids. The CDR3 sequence is CASSLELQPYGYTF. CDR3 nucleotide sequence: TGTGCCAGCTCACTGGAACTCCAACCCTATGGCTACACCTTC.

The chain has TRBV5-1 and TRBJ2-1; 7 bases are a match to TRBD2. The trim removed 5 bases at V and 3 bases at J, leaving 8 bases unmatched. The CDR3 is 15 residues long. Germline CDR1 reads SGHRS; CDR2 reads YFSETQ. CDR3 coding DNA: TGCGCCAGCAGAATTCCGGGAGGAGACTACAATGAGCAGTTCTTC. It translates to CASRIPGGDYNEQFF.

The V gene is TRBV5-4, the J gene TRBJ2-3; no firm D call. Trimming stripped 0 bases from V and 6 bases from J, with 14 bases between. The CDR3 is 15 residues long. The germline CDR1 and CDR2 sequences are SGHNT and YYREEE (reference sequence). CDR3 protein: CASSLDSTGVDTQYF. The CDR3 bases are TGTGCCAGCAGCTTGGACAGCACTGGGGTTGATACGCAGTATTTT.

V usage is TRBV10-3 and J usage is TRBJ1-4; D gene uncertain. The V end lost 6 bases, the J end lost 6 bases, and 14 bases lay between the germline ends. Germline values: CDR1 ENHRY, CDR2 SYGVKD. The CDR3 spans 14 residues. The DNA of the CDR3 is TGTGCCATCAGCCCAGAGGGATCGGATGAAAAACTGTTTTTT. Its protein is CAISPEGSDEKLFF.

The genes are TRBV12-5 and TRBJ2-5; D may be TRBD1 or TRBD2 (5 bases each). Trimming cost V 2 bases and J 5 bases, with 12 bases left between them. The germline V gene encodes CDR1 LGHNT and CDR2 FRNRAP. This CDR3 comprises 14 residues. The chain's CDR3 is CASGLTAEGETQYF. CDR3 DNA: TGTGCTAGTGGTTTGACAGCCGAGGGGGAGACCCAGTACTTC.

The V and J genes are TRBV6-6 and TRBJ2-7; D gene unclear. Between the trimmed V and J ends, which lost 6 bases and 3 bases, there was a span of 12 bases. The V gene's germline CDR1 is MNHNY and CDR2 SVGAGI (reference sequence). The CDR3 consists of 13 residues. CDR3 sequence: CASSRAAGYEQYF. The CDR3 DNA reads TGTGCCAGCAGCCGGGCAGCAGGCTACGAGCAGTACTTC.

The V and J genes are TRBV5-4 and TRBJ2-3, with a possible D match to TRBD2 (6 bases). Germline V gene data show CDR1 as SGHNT and CDR2 as YYREEE (reference sequence). Trimming took 0 bases from V and 0 from J, leaving 17 bases between them. The CDR3 extends over 18 amino acids. The CDR3 sequence is CASSLGGRGRPSTDTQYF. For the CDR3, the DNA is TGTGCCAGCAGCTTGGGAGGTCGGGGGAGGCCTAGCACAGATACGCAGTATTTT.

V and J are TRBV6-5 and TRBJ1-5; no reliable D call. V lost 6 bases to trimming and J lost 0 bases, with 12 bases between them. CDR1 is MNHEY and CDR2 is SVGAGI in the germline V gene. This CDR3 region has 15 residues. The CDR3 DNA follows: TGTGCCAGCAGGGTAGCACTGGATAGCAATCAGCCCCAGCATTTT. Protein: CASRVALDSNQPQHF.

The chain couples TRBV7-9 to TRBJ2-7; D ambiguous. V lost 1 base, J lost 7 bases, and 17 bases lay in between. The CDR3 has 15 residues. The germline gives CDR1 SEHNR, CDR2 FQNEAQ (reference sequence). This CDR3 is CASSLVSLPSEEQYF. CDR3 coding DNA: TGTGCCAGCAGCTTAGTGTCCCTCCCGAGCGAAGAGCAGTACTTC.

The V call is TRBV29-1, the J call TRBJ1-5; D uncertain. Germline V gene sequence: CDR1 SQVTM, CDR2 ANQGSEA. This CDR3 has 13 amino acids. V was pared by 6 bases and J by 3 bases, with 12 bases between. In DNA, the CDR3 is TGCAGCGTGTTGATTTCGGACAATCAGCCCCAGCATTTT. Its protein product is CSVLISDNQPQHF.

V and J are TRBV30 and TRBJ1-6; D unresolved. Trimming took 0 bases from V and 8 from J, leaving 8 bases between them. The CDR3 has 13 amino acids. Germline CDR1 and CDR2: GTSNPN and SVGIG (reference sequence). The CDR3 coding sequence is TGTGCCTGGAGTGTATCTCTGGATTCACCCCTCCACTTT. Translating it yields CAWSVSLDSPLHF.

V and J are TRBV6-6 and TRBJ1-1; D might be TRBD1 (5 bases). There are 13 residues in the CDR3. The germline V gene has CDR1 MNHNY and CDR2 SVGAGI (reference sequence). Between the trimmed V and J ends, which lost 6 bases and 6 bases, there was a span of 14 bases. Here the CDR3 reads CASSPKARAEAFF. The CDR3, as DNA: TGTGCCAGCAGCCCCAAGGCCAGGGCTGAAGCTTTCTTT.

The gene calls are TRBV4-3 and TRBJ1-2, with TRBD1 identical over 9 bases. The germline V gene encodes CDR1 LGHNA and CDR2 YSLEER. This CDR3 has 14 residues. V was clipped by 4 bases and J by 4 bases; unmatched bases: 4. DNA of the CDR3: TGCGCCAGCAGCCCGGGACAGGGAGGCTATGGCTACACCTTC. This encodes CASSPGQGGYGYTF.

This sequence joins TRBV5-5 and TRBJ2-5, with 8 nucleotides matching TRBD1. Per germline, CDR1 SGHKS and CDR2 YYEKEE (reference sequence). This CDR3 is 15 amino acids long. V was clipped by 3 bases and J by 4 bases; unmatched bases: 8. CDR3 region: CASSSSPGQVETQYF. Written as DNA, the CDR3 is TGTGCCAGCAGCTCCTCACCGGGACAGGTAGAGACCCAGTACTTC.

The V and J genes are TRBV7-2 and TRBJ1-1; D remains unclear. The CDR3 has 16 residues. The germline V and J ends were trimmed by 2 bases and 1 base, with 14 bases remaining between them. Germline CDR1 is SGHTA and CDR2 is FQGNSA. The CDR3 spells CASSLYRAGTNTEAFF. The CDR3 DNA is TGTGCCAGCAGCTTATATCGCGCGGGAACGAACACTGAAGCTTTCTTT.

This chain links TRBV18 with TRBJ1-1; D not certain. Deletions cut 6 bases from V and 11 bases from J, with 13 bases between. The CDR3 extends over 11 amino acids. Germline lookup yields CDR1 KGHSH and CDR2 LQKENI. CDR3 loop: CASSDALRAFF. The CDR3 DNA follows: TGTGCCAGCTCCGACGCCCTGCGGGCTTTCTTT.

This chain uses TRBV12-5 with TRBJ2-3; no clear D gene. The CDR3 has 15 amino acids. The germline gives CDR1 LGHNT, CDR2 FRNRAP. V shed 1 base and J shed 2 bases, with 10 bases lying between them. DNA for the CDR3: TGTGCTAGTGGTTTGGGGCAAACCACCACAGATACGCAGTATTTT. It is translated as CASGLGQTTTDTQYF. Based on the CDR3 plus reference TRBV12-5 and TRBJ2-3, the full variable domain is DARVTQTPRHKVTEMGQEVTMRCQPILGHNTVFWYRQTMMQGLELLAYFRNRAPLDDSGMPKDRFSAEMPDATLATLKIQPSEPRDSAVYFCASGLGQTTTDTQYFGPGTRLTVL.

This chain joins TRBV5-4 and TRBJ1-1; unclear D gene. Trimming pared 0 bases from V and 5 bases from J, leaving 8 bases between. The CDR3 runs 13 residues. Germline values: CDR1 SGHNT, CDR2 YYREEE (reference sequence). CDR3 nucleotides: TGTGCCAGCAGCTTGGAGTACAAAACTGAAGCTTTCTTT. This encodes CASSLEYKTEAFF.

The chain recombines TRBV7-8 with TRBJ2-7; the D call may be TRBD1 or TRBD2 (5 bases each). Deletions cut 1 base from V and 2 bases from J, with 12 bases between. Germline V gives CDR1 SGHVS, CDR2 FQNEAQ. The CDR3 is 15 residues long. CDR3 sequence reads: CASSLVGDSPYEQYF. The CDR3 nucleotides are TGTGCCAGCAGCTTAGTGGGGGATTCACCCTACGAGCAGTACTTC. Full variable domain (outside the CDR3, taken from reference TRBV7-8 and TRBJ2-7): GAGVSQSPRYKVAKRGQDVALRCDPISGHVSLFWYQQALGQGPEFLTYFQNEAQLDKSGLPSDRFFAERPEGSVSTLKIQRTQQEDSAVYLCASSLVGDSPYEQYFGPGTRLTVT.

The V and J genes are TRBV11-3 and TRBJ1-1; TRBD1 matches at 8 bases. Germline V gene lookup returns CDR1 SGHNT and CDR2 YENEEA. V was clipped by 5 bases and J by 4 bases; unmatched bases: 3. The CDR3 has 13 amino acids. CDR3 nucleotide sequence: TGTGCCAGCAGCCCACAGGGGGTCACTGAAGCTTTCTTT. It specifies CASSPQGVTEAFF.

The chain links TRBV7-9 to TRBJ2-2; D uncertain. V lost 5 bases, J lost 11 bases, and 15 bases lay in between. Germline V gene data show CDR1 as SEHNR and CDR2 as FQNEAQ (reference sequence). This CDR3 is built from 13 residues. The CDR3 nucleotides are TGTGCCAGCAGCCCGTCCGTCCCGTTAGAGCTGTTTTTT. This translates into CASSPSVPLELFF. Full variable domain (missing parts from reference TRBV7-9 and TRBJ2-2): DTGVSQNPRHKITKRGQNVTFRCDPISEHNRLYWYRQTLGQGPEFLTYFQNEAQLEKSRLLSDRFSAERPKGSFSTLEIQRTEQGDSAMYLCASSPSVPLELFFGEGSRLTVL.

The chain has TRBV28 and TRBJ2-5; 7 bases line up with TRBD1. This CDR3 region has 15 residues. The J segment lost 2 bases and the V segment lost 8 bases, leaving 11 bases of the junction unmatched. From germline, CDR1 is MDHEN and CDR2 SYDVKM. Here the CDR3 DNA reads TGTGCCAGCGGCCCGGGACAGTTACCTCAAGAGACCCAGTACTTC. Amino acid sequence: CASGPGQLPQETQYF.

The chain uses TRBV6-1 and TRBJ2-7; D possibly corresponds to TRBD2 (6 bases). Germline V lookup: CDR1 MNHNS, CDR2 SASEGT. The CDR3 loop spans 15 amino acids. Trimming left V 5 bases short and J 0 bases short, with 14 bases between. The CDR3 DNA reads TGTGCCAGCAGTCTCTTCGGAGGGGCCTCCTACGAGCAGTACTTC. This sequence encodes CASSLFGGASYEQYF.

The gene calls are TRBV10-3 and TRBJ1-3; D is undetermined. Germline V CDR1 and CDR2: ENHRY, SYGVKD. V was cut by 4 bases and J by 0 bases, with 10 bases left in between. CDR3 length: 15 amino acids. In DNA, the CDR3 is TGTGCCATCAGTGGGGTCGGAAACTCTGGAAACACCATATATTTT. Translating gives CAISGVGNSGNTIYF.

This clone has only one observation. The J gene is TRBJ2-5, the V gene TRBV5-1; 10 bases fit TRBD2. The CDR3 is 15 residues long. The ends lost 6 bases at V and 2 bases at J; junction bases unmatched: 7. CDR1 and CDR2 from the germline V gene are SGHRS and YFSETQ. CDR3 DNA sequence: TGCGCCAGCATCCGGACTAGCGGTTCACAAGAGACCCAGTACTTC. Amino acid sequence: CASIRTSGSQETQYF. Complete variable domain (other parts from reference TRBV5-1 and TRBJ2-5): KAGVTQTPRYLIKTRGQQVTLSCSPISGHRSVSWYQQTPGQGLQFLFEYFSETQRNKGNFPGRFSGRQFSNSRSEMNVSTLELGDSALYLCASIRTSGSQETQYFGPGTRLLVL.